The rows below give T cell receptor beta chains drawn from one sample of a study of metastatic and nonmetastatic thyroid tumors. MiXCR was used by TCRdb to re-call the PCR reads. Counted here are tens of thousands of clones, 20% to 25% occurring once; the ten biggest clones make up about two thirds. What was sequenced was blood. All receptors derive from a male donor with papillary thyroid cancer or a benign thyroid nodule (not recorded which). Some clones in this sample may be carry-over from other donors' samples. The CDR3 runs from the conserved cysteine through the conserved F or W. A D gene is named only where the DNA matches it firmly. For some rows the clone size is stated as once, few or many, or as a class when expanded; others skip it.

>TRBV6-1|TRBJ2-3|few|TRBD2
TGTGCCAGCAGTGTCGGGACTAGCTGCACAGATACGCAGTATTTT
CASSVGTSCTDTQYF
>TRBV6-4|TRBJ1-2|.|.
TGTGCCAGCAAACCGGGACCGTTTAACTATGGCTACACCTTC
CASKPGPFNYGYTF
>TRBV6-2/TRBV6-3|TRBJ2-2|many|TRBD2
TGTGCCAGCAGTAAGGGACTAGCGGGAGGGTTGAGCACCGGGGAGCTGTTTTTT
CASSKGLAGGLSTGELFF
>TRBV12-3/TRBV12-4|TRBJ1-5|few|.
TGTGCCAGCAGTTCAGGCCCCCGGGGTAGTCAGCCCCAGCATTTT
CASSSGPRGSQPQHF
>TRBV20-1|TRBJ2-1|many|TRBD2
TGCAGTGCTAGAGTTCCCTGGCAGGGACTATACAATGAGCAGTTCTTC
CSARVPWQGLYNEQFF
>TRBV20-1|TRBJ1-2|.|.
TGCAGTGCTAGAGATATTTTAAGTTGGGGACATGATGGCTACACCTTC
CSARDILSWGHDGYTF
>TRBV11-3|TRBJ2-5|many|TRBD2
TGTGCCAGCAGCCCAGGACTAGCGGCTCTACAAGAGACCCAGTACTTC
CASSPGLAALQETQYF
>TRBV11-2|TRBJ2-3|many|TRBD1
TGTGCCAGCAGCCCACTTATTCGGGACAGGCAGTATTTT
CASSPLIRDRQYF
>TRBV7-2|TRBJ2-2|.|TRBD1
TGTGCCAGCAGCTTAGGGACAGGGAACACCGGGGAGCTGTTTTTT
CASSLGTGNTGELFF
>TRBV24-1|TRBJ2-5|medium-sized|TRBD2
TGTGCCACCAGTGATCCCAGCGGGAGTTTATCAGAGACCCAGTACTTC
CATSDPSGSLSETQYF
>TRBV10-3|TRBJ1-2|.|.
TGTGCCATCAGTGTCGGGGGAGCGGTCGACTATGGCTACACCTTC
CAISVGGAVDYGYTF
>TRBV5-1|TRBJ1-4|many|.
TGCGCCAGCAGCAGGGCAGGAGGTGAAAAACTGTTTTTT
CASSRAGGEKLFF
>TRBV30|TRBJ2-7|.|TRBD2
TGTGCCTGGACCACCGGGGCGGGGGTCCAGTACTTC
CAWTTGAGVQYF
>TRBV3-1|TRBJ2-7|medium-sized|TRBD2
TGTGCCAGCAGCCAGGCTAGCGGTAACTTCTACGAGCAGTACTTC
CASSQASGNFYEQYF
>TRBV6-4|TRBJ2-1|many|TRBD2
TGTGCCAGCAGTGATACTAGCGGGAGCATCAATGAGCAGTTCTTC
CASSDTSGSINEQFF
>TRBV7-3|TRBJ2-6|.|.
TGTGCCAGCAGCCTGATGACGGGAGCCTCTGGGGCCAACGTCCTGACTTTC
CASSLMTGASGANVLTF
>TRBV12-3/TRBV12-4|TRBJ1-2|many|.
TGTGCCAGCAGTTTGCAGACCTATGGCTACACCTTC
CASSLQTYGYTF
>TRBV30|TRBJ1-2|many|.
TGTGCCTGGTCCTCCCGAGTCGGGTTTGGCTACACCTTC
CAWSSRVGFGYTF
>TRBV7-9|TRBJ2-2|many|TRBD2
TGTGCCAGCCGAGGAGGACTAGCGGGATTTTTCGGGGAGCTGTTTTTT
CASRGGLAGFFGELFF
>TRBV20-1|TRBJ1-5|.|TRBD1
TGCAGCGCGAACCGACAGGGTGATCAGCCCCAGCATTTT
CSANRQGDQPQHF
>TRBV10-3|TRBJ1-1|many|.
TGTGCCATCAGTGAGTCAGGTCACCCGGAGGCTTTCTTT
CAISESGHPEAFF
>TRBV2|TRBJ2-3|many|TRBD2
TGTGCCAGCAGTGAACCATCCCTTAGCGGGACTAGCACAGATACGCAGTATTTT
CASSEPSLSGTSTDTQYF
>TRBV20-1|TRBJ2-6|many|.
TGCAGTGCTAGAGACTTCTCTGGGGCCAACGTCCTGACTTTC
CSARDFSGANVLTF
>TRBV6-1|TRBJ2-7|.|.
TGTGCCAGCAGAACCGACAGGTTCTCCTACGAGCAGTACTTC
CASRTDRFSYEQYF
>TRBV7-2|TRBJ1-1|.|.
TGTGCCAGCAGCTCCGGACTTCGAGGGACTGAAGCTTTCTTT
CASSSGLRGTEAFF
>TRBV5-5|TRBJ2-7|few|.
TGTGCCAGCAGCTTTATACAGGGAAACGAGCAGTACTTC
CASSFIQGNEQYF